This record looks at one TCR beta chain sequence and its context. What it recognizes is unknown. Sequenced by immunoSEQ multiplex PCR; TCRdb stores in-frame clones only, minus some. Among 77,000 or so clones listed, around 90% were seen once. This specimen belongs to a study of OX40 agonist ivuxolimab in advanced cancers. Study-wide results and caveats: Expanded clones tended on average to be more numerous among CD8+ T cells than CD4+. Determination of antigen specificity was not performed for the expanded peripheral T cells.

This receptor was identified in an adult with an advanced solid tumor such as melanoma, head and neck, liver or kidney cancer. Material: CD4+ or CD8+ T cells sorted from blood, obtained in a trial of the OX40 agonist ivuxolimab.

The CDR3 DNA reads as TGTGCCAGCACCCGACTAGCACATGAGACCCAGTACTTC. Translation gives CASTRLAHETQYF. The chain links TRBV2 to TRBJ2-5; TRBD2 matches at 7 bases. Germline V gene data show CDR1 as SNHLY and CDR2 as FYNNEI. Unmatched junction bases numbered 7, after V lost 7 bases and J lost 5 bases. This CDR3 is built from 13 residues.